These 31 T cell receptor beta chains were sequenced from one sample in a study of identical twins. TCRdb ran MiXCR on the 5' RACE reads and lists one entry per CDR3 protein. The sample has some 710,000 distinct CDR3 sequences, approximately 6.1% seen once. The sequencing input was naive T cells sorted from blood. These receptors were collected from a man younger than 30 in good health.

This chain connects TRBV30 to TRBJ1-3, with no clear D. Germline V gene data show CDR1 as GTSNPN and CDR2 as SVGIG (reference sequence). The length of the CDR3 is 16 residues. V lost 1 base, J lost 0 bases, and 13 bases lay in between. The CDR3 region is CAWSGSRISSGNTIYF. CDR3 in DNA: TGTGCCTGGAGTGGGTCCCGGATCAGCTCTGGAAACACCATATATTTT. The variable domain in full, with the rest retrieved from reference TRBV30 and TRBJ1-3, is SQTIHQWPATLVQPVGSPLSLECTVEGTSNPNLYWYRQAAGRGLQLLFYSVGIGQISSEVPQNLSASRPQDRQFILSSKKLLLSDSGFYLCAWSGSRISSGNTIYFGEGSWLTVV.

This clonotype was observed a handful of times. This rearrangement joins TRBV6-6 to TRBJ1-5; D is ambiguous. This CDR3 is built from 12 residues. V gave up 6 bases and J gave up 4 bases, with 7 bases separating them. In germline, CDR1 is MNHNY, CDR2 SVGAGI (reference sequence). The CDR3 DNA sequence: TGTGCCAGCAGGCCGGGAAATCAGCCCCAGCATTTT. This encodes CASRPGNQPQHF.

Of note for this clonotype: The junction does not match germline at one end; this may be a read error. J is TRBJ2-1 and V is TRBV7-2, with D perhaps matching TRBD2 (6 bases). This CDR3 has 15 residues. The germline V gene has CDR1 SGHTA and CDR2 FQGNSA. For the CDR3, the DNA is TGTGCCAGCAGCTTGAGAACGGGAGCGATCAATGAGCAGTCCTTC. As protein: CASSLRTGAINEQSF.

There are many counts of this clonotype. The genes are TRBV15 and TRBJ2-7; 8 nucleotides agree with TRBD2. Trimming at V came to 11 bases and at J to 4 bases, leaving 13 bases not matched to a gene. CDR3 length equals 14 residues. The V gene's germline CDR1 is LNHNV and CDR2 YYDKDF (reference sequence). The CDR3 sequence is CAGEGREETYEQYV. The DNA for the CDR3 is TGTGCCGGAGAAGGGCGGGAGGAAACATACGAGCAGTACGTC.

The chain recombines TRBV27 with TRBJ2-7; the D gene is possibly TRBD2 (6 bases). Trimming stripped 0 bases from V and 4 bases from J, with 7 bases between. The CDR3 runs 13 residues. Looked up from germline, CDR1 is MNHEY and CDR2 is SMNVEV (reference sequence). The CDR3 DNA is TGTGCCAGCAGTTTATCGCGGGGTTACGAGCAGTACGTC. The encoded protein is CASSLSRGYEQYV.

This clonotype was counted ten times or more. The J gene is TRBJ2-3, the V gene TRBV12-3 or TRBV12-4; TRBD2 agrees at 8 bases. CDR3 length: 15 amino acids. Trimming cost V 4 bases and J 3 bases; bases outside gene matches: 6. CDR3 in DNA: TGTGCCAGCAGTTCCGGGGTAGCGGGAACAGATACGCAGTATTTT. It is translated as CASSSGVAGTDTQYF.

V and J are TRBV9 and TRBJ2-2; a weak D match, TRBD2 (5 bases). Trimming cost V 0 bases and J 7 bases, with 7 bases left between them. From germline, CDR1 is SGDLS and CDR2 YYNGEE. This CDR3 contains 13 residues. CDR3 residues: CASSVVSGGELFF. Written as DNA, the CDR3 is TGTGCCAGCAGCGTAGTAAGCGGCGGGGAGCTGTTTTTT.

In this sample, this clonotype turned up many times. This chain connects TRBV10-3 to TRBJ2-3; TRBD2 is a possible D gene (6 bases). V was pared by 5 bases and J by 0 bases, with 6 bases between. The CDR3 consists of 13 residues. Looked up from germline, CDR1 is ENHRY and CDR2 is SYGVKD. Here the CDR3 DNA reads TGTGCCATCAGTCTAGCGAGCACAGATACGCAGTATTTT. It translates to CAISLASTDTQYF.

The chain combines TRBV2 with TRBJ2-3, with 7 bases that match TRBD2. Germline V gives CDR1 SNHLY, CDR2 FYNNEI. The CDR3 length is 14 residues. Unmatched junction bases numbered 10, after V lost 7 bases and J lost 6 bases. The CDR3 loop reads CASTDRAGTDTQYF. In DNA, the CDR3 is TGTGCCAGCACCGACCGAGCGGGAACGGATACGCAGTATTTT.

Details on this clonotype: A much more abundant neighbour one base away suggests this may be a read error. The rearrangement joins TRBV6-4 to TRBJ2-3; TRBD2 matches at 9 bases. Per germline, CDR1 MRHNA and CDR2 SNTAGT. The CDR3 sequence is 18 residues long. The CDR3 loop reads CASSDSMAGGPSTDTQCF. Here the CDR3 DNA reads TGTGCCAGCAGTGACTCAATGGCGGGAGGGCCAAGCACAGATACGCAGTGTTTT.

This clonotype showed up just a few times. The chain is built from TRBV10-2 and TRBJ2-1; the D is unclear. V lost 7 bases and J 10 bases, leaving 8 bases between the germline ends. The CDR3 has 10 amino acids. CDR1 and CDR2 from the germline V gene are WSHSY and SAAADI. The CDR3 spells CASMGIEQFF. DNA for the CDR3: TGCGCCAGCATGGGGATAGAGCAGTTCTTC.

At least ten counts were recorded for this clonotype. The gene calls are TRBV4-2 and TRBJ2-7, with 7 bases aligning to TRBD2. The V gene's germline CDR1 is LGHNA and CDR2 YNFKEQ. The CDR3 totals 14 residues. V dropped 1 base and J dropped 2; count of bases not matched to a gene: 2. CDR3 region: CASSQGRGTYEQYF. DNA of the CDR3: TGTGCCAGCAGCCAAGGGCGGGGGACCTACGAGCAGTACTTC.

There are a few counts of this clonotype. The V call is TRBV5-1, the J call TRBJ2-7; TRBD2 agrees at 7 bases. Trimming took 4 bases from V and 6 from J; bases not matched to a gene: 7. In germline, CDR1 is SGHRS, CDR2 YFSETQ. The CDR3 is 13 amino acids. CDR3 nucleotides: TGCGCCAGCAGCGGGGGACGGGGGGTCGAGCAGTACTTC. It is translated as CASSGGRGVEQYF.

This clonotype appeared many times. CDR3 residues: CASSASSVQETQYF. CDR3 nucleotides: TGTGCCAGCAGTGCATCTAGCGTCCAAGAGACCCAGTACTTC. The chain joins TRBV28 to TRBJ2-5; D perhaps matches TRBD2 (6 bases). With 5 bases removed from V and 1 base from J, the gap between germline ends came to 11 bases. This CDR3 spans 14 amino acids. Germline lookup yields CDR1 MDHEN and CDR2 SYDVKM.

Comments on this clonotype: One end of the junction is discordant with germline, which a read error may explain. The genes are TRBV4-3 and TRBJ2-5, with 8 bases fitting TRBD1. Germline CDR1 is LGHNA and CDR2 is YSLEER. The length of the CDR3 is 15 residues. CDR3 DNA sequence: TGCGACAGCAGCCAAGACCGACAGGGGTGGGAGACCCAGTACTTC. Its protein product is CDSSQDRQGWETQYF.

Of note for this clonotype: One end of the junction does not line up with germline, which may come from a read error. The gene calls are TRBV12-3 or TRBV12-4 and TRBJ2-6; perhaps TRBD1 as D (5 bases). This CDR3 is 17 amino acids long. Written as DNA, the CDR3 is TGTGCCAACAGTTTGAGACAGAACTTAGCTGGGGCCAACGTCCTGACTTTC. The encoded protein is CANSLRQNLAGANVLTF.

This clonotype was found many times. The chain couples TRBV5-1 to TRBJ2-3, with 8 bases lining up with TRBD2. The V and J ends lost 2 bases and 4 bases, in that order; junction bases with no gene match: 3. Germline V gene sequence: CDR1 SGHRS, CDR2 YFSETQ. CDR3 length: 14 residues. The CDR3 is CASSLETSADTQYF. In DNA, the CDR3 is TGCGCCAGCAGCTTAGAGACTAGCGCAGATACGCAGTATTTT.

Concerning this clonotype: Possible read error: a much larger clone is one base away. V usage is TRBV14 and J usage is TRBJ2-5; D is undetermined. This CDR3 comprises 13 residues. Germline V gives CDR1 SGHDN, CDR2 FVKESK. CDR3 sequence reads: CASSQYSRQTRYF. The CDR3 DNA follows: TGTGCCAGCAGCCAATACTCGCGGCAGACCCGGTACTTC.

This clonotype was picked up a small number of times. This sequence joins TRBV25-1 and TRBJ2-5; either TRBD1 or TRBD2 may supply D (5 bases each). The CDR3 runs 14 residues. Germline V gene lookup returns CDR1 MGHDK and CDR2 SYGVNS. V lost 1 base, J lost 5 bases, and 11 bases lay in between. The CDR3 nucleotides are TGTGCCAGCAGTGAATCACAAGGGGACGAGACCCAGTACTTC. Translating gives CASSESQGDETQYF.

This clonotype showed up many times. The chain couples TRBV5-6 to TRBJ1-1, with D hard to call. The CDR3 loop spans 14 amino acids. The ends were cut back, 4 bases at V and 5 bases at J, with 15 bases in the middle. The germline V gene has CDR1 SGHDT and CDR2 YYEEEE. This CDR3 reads CASSRHPGVTEAFF. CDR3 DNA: TGTGCCAGCAGCCGACACCCTGGGGTAACTGAAGCTTTCTTT.

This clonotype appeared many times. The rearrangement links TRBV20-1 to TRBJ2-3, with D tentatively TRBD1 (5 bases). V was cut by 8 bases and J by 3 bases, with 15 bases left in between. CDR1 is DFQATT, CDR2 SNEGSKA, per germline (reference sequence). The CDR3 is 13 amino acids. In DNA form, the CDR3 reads TGCAGTATTGGGGCAGGAAGAACAGATACGCAGTATTTT. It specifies CSIGAGRTDTQYF.

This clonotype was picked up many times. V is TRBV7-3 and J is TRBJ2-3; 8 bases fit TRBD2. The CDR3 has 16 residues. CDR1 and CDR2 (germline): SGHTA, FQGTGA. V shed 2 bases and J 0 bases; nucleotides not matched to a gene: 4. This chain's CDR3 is CASSLVASGSTDTQYF. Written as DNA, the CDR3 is TGTGCCAGCAGCTTAGTGGCTAGCGGGAGCACAGATACGCAGTATTTT.

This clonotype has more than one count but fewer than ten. CDR3 in amino acids: CASSLSSGPYEQYV. The DNA for the CDR3 is TGCGCCAGCAGCTTGTCTAGCGGACCCTACGAGCAGTACGTC. This chain links TRBV5-1 with TRBJ2-7; 7 bases are shared with TRBD2. Per the germline V gene, CDR1 is SGHRS and CDR2 is YFSETQ. This CDR3 has 14 residues. The V gene end was trimmed by 1 base and the J gene end by 2 bases; junction bases not matched to a gene: 3.

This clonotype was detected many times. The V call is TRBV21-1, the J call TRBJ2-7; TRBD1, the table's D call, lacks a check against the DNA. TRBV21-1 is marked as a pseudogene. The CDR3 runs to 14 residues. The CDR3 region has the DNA TGTGCCAGCAGCAAAGATCTGACAGCCTACGAGCAGTACGTC. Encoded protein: CASSKDLTAYEQYV.

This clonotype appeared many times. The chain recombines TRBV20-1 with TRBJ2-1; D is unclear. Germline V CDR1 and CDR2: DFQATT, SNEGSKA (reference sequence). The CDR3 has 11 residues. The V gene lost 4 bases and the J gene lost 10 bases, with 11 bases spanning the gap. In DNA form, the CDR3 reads TGCAGTGCTAAGCTCCAGCCGGAGCAGTTCTTC. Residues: CSAKLQPEQFF.

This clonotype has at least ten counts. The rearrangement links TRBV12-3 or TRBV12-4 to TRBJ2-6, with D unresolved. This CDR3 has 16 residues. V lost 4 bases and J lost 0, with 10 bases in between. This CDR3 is CASSYPSTSGANVLTF. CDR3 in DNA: TGTGCCAGCAGTTACCCTTCGACCTCTGGGGCCAACGTCCTGACTTTC.

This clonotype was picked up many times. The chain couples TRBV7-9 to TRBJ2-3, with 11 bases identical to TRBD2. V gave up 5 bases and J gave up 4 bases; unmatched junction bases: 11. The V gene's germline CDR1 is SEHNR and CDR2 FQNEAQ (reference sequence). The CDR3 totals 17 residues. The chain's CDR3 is CASSPRSGTSGADTQYF. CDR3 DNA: TGTGCCAGCAGCCCAAGATCCGGGACTAGCGGTGCAGATACGCAGTATTTT.

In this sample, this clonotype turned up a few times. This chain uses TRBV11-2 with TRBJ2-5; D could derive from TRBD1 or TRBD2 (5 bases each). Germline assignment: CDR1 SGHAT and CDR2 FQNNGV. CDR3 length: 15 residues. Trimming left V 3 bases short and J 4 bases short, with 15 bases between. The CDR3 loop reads CASSFRPGGAETQYF. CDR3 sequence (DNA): TGTGCCAGCAGCTTCCGTCCTGGGGGTGCAGAGACCCAGTACTTC.

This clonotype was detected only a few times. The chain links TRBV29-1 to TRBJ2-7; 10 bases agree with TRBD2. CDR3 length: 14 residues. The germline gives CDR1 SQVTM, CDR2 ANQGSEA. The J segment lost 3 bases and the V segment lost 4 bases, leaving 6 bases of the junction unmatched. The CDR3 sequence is CSVGASGSLYEQYF. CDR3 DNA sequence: TGCAGCGTTGGGGCTAGCGGGAGCCTCTACGAGCAGTACTTC.

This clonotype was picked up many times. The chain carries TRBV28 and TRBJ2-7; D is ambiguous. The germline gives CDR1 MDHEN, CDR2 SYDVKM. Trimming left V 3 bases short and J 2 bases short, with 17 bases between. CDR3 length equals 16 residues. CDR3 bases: TGTGCCAGCAGTTTCCACCACGGGCGGCTCCCCTACGAGCAGTACTTC. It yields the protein CASSFHHGRLPYEQYF.

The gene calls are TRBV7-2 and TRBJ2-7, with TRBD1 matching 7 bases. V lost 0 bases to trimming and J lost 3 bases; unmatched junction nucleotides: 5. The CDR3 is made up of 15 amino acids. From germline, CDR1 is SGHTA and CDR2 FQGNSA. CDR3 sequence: CASSLATGDIYEQYF. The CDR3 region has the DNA TGTGCCAGCAGCTTAGCCACAGGGGATATCTACGAGCAGTACTTC.